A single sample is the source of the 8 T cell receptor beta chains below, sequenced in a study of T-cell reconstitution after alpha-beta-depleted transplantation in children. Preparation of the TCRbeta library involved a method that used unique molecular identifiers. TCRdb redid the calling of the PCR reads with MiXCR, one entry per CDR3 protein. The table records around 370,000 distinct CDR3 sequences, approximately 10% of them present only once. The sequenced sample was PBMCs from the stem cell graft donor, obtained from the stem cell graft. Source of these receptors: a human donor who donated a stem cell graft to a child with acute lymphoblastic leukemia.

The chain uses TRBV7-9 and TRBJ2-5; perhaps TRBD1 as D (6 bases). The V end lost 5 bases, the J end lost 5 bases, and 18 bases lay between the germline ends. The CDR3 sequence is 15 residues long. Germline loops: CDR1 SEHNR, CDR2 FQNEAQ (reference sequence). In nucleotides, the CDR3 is TGTGCCAGCAGCCCCCAAACCAGGGGCACGGAGACCCAGTACTTC. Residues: CASSPQTRGTETQYF.

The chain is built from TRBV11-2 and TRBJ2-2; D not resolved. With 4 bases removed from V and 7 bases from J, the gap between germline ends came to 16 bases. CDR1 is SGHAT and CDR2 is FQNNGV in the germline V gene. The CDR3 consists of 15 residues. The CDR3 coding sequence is TGTGCCAGCAGCTCCCCATCGCTAGAATACGGGGAGCTGTTTTTT. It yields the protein CASSSPSLEYGELFF. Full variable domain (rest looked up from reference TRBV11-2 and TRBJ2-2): EAGVAQSPRYKIIEKRQSVAFWCNPISGHATLYWYQQILGQGPKLLIQFQNNGVVDDSQLPKDRFSAERLKGVDSTLKIQPAKLEDSAVYLCASSSPSLEYGELFFGEGSRLTVL.

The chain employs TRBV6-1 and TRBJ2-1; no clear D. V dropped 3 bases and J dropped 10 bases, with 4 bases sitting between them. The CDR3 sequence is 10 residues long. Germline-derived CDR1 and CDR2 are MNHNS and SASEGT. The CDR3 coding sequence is TGTGCCAGCAGTGAGCGGGAGCAGTTCTTC. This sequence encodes CASSEREQFF.

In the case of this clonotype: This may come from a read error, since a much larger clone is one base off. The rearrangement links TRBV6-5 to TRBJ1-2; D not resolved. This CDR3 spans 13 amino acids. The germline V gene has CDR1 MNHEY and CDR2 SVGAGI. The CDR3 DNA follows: TGTGCCAGCAGTTCTCCTGGGAACTATGGCGACACCTTC. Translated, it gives CASSSPGNYGDTF.

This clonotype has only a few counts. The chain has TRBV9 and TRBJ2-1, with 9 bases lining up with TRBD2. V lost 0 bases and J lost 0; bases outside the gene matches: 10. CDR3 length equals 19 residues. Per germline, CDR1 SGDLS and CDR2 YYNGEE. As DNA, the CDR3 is TGTGCCAGCAGCGTAGCTTCCGCTAGCGGGGCCAGCTCCTACAATGAGCAGTTCTTC. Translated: CASSVASASGASSYNEQFF.

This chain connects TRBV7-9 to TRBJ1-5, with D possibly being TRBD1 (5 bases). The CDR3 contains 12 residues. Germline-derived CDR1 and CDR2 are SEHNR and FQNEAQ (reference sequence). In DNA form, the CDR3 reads TGTGCTGTCGGAGGGGGCAATCAGCCCCAGCATTTT. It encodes CAVGGGNQPQHF.

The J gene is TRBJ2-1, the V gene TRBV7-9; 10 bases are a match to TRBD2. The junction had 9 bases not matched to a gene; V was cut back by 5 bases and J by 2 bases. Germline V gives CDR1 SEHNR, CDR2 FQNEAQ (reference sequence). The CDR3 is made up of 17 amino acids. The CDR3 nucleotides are TGTGCCAGCAGCAGGACTAGCGGAACTCCCGCCTACAATGAGCAGTTCTTC. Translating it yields CASSRTSGTPAYNEQFF.

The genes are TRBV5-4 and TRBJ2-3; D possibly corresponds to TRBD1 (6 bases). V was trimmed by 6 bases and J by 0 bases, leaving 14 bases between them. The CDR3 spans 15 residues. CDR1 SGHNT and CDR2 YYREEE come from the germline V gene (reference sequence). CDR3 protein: CASKLDSSSTDTQYF. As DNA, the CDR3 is TGTGCCAGCAAACTGGACAGTTCTAGCACAGATACGCAGTATTTT.